The source of this T cell receptor (beta chain) is a study of T cells in Graves' hyperthyroidism and ophthalmopathy. Amplified TCR beta CDR3 regions came from RNA transcripts. When the TCR CDR3 underwent first-round RT-PCR, the HTBI primer set was used. TCRdb recomputed calls from the multiplex PCR reads with MiXCR, one row per CDR3 protein. The table records about 580,000 distinct CDR3 sequences, about 15% of them present only once. Germline V gene sequence: CDR1 SGHTA, CDR2 FQGNSA. Trimming took off 5 bases at V and 7 bases at J, with 20 bases between the two ends. The CDR3 runs 16 residues. The chain is built from TRBV7-2 and TRBJ1-4; D is ambiguous. The sequence came from a woman aged 30 to 39 with Graves' hyperthyroidism that later progressed to Graves' ophthalmopathy. Sequences were obtained from blood. The CDR3 nucleotides are TGTGCCAGCAGCCAAGACGAGTCGAGATGGGCTGAAAAACTGTTTTTT. Its translation: CASSQDESRWAEKLFF.